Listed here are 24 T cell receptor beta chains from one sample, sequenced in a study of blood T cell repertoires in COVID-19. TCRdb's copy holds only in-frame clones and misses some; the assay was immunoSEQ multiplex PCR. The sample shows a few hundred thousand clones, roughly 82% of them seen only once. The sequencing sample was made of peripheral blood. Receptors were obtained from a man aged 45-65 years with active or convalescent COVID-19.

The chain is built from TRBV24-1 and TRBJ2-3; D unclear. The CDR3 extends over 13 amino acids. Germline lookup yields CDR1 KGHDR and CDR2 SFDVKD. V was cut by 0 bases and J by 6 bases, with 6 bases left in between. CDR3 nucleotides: TGTGCCACCAGTGATTTGTTGGAGGATACGCAGTATTTT. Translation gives CATSDLLEDTQYF.

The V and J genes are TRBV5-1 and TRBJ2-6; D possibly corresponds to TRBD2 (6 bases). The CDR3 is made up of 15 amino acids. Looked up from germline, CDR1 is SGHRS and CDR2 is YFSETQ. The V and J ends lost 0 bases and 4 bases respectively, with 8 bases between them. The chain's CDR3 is CASSLERAGANVLTF. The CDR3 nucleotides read TGCGCCAGCAGCTTGGAGCGGGCCGGGGCCAACGTCCTGACTTTC. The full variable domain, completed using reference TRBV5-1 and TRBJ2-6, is KAGVTQTPRYLIKTRGQQVTLSCSPISGHRSVSWYQQTPGQGLQFLFEYFSETQRNKGNFPGRFSGRQFSNSRSEMNVSTLELGDSALYLCASSLERAGANVLTFGAGSRLTVL.

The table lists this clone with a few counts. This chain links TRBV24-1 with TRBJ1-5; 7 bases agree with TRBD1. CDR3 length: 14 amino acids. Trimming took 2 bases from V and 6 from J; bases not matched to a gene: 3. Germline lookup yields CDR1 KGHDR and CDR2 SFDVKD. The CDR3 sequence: CATSDSTGRQPQHF. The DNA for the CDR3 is TGTGCCACCAGTGATTCGACAGGGCGTCAGCCCCAGCATTTT.

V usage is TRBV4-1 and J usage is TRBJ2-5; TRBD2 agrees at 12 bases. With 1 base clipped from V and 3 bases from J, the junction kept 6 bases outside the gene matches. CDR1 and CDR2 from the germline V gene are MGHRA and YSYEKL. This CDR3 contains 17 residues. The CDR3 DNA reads TGCGCCAGCAGCCAAGTTGGGCTAGCGGGGGGGAAAGAGACCCAGTACTTC. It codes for CASSQVGLAGGKETQYF.

The CDR3 sequence is CATSRVGSSGYNEQFF. In DNA form, the CDR3 reads TGTGCCACCAGCAGAGTAGGGTCTAGCGGATACAATGAGCAGTTCTTC. J is TRBJ2-1 and V is TRBV15; 7 bases are a match to TRBD2. Per germline, CDR1 LNHNV and CDR2 YYDKDF (reference sequence). The CDR3 is 16 residues long. V was pared by 1 base and J by 4 bases, with 7 bases of the junction left unmatched.

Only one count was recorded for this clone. In nucleotides, the CDR3 is TGCGCCAGCAGCTCGGGAGGGGGGCTCTATGGCACAGATACGCAGTATTTT. This gives the protein CASSSGGGLYGTDTQYF. V usage is TRBV5-1 and J usage is TRBJ2-3, with 8 bases fitting TRBD2. This CDR3 contains 17 residues. The V gene end was trimmed by 3 bases and the J gene end by 1 base; junction bases not matched to a gene: 10. The V gene's germline CDR1 is SGHRS and CDR2 YFSETQ.

The CDR3, as DNA: TGCGCCAGCAGCCAAGGGACAGGGAGGGGAGCCAACTATGGCTACACCTTC. Translation gives CASSQGTGRGANYGYTF. This chain connects TRBV4-3 to TRBJ1-2; 8 positions match TRBD1. CDR1 is LGHNA and CDR2 is YSLEER in the germline V gene. V trimming: 1 base; J trimming: 2 bases; junction bases outside the gene matches: 9. CDR3 size: 17 residues.

The CDR3 DNA reads TGTGCCAGCAGCCAAGTCGACAGGGAGGTCTATGGCTACACCTTC. Its translation is CASSQVDREVYGYTF. The rearrangement joins TRBV3-1 (or the pseudogene TRBV3-2) to TRBJ1-2; TRBD1 matches at 7 bases. The germline CDR1 and CDR2 sequences are LGHDT and YNNKEL (reference sequence). The CDR3 is 15 amino acids. Trimming removed 1 base from V and 4 bases from J; junction bases left unmatched: 6.

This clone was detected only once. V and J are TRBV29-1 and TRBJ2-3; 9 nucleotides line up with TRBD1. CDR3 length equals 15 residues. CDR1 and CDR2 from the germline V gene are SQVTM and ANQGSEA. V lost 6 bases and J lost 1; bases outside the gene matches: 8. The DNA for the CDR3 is TGCAGCGTCGCGGGACAGGGCCTTCGCACAGATACGCAGTATTTT. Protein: CSVAGQGLRTDTQYF.

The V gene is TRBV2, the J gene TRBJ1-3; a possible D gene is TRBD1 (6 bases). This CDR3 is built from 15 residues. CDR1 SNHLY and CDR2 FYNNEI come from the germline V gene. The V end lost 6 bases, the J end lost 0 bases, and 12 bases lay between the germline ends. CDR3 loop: CASSARGFSGNTIYF. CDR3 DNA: TGTGCCAGCAGCGCCAGGGGTTTCTCTGGAAACACCATATATTTT.

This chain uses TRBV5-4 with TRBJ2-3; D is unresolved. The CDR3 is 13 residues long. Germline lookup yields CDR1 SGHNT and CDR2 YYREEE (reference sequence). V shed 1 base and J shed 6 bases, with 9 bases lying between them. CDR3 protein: CASSLFPMDTQYF. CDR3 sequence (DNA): TGTGCCAGCAGCTTGTTCCCAATGGATACGCAGTATTTT.

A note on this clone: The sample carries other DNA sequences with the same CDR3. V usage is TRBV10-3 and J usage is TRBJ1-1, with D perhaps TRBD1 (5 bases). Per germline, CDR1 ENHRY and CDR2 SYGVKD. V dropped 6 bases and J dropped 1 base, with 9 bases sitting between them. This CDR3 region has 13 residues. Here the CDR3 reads CAIRSQGNTEAFF. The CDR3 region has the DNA TGTGCCATCAGAAGCCAGGGGAACACTGAAGCTTTCTTT.

CDR3 residues: CASSGTGGHSNQPQHF. The CDR3 region has the DNA TGTGCCAGCAGTGGGACAGGGGGCCATAGCAATCAGCCCCAGCATTTT. The genes are TRBV2 and TRBJ1-5, with TRBD1 identical over 11 bases. Germline CDR1 is SNHLY and CDR2 is FYNNEI. The trim removed 4 bases at V and 0 bases at J, leaving 2 bases unmatched. This CDR3 contains 16 residues. Based on the CDR3 plus reference TRBV2 and TRBJ1-5, the full variable domain is EPEVTQTPSHQVTQMGQEVILRCVPISNHLYFYWYRQILGQKVEFLVSFYNNEISEKSEIFDDQFSVERPDGSNFTLKIRSTKLEDSAMYFCASSGTGGHSNQPQHFGDGTRLSIL.

The CDR3 here is CASSRGQGETQYF. The CDR3 DNA reads as TGCGCCAGCAGCAGGGGACAGGGAGAGACCCAGTACTTC. The chain employs TRBV5-1 and TRBJ2-5; 9 bases fit TRBD1. This CDR3 contains 13 residues. V gave up 4 bases and J gave up 4 bases; unmatched junction bases: 2. Germline-derived CDR1 and CDR2 are SGHRS and YFSETQ. Full variable domain (remainder filled in from reference TRBV5-1 and TRBJ2-5): KAGVTQTPRYLIKTRGQQVTLSCSPISGHRSVSWYQQTPGQGLQFLFEYFSETQRNKGNFPGRFSGRQFSNSRSEMNVSTLELGDSALYLCASSRGQGETQYFGPGTRLLVL.

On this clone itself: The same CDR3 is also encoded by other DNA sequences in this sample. The CDR3 region has the DNA TGTGCCAGCAGCTCTACGACAGGGACTGAAGCTTTCTTT. Its protein is CASSSTTGTEAFF. The rearrangement joins TRBV7-9 to TRBJ1-1; 7 bases are a match to TRBD1. This CDR3 spans 13 amino acids. J gave up 5 bases and V 4 bases, and 4 bases lay outside the gene matches. Germline V lookup: CDR1 SEHNR, CDR2 FQNEAQ (reference sequence).

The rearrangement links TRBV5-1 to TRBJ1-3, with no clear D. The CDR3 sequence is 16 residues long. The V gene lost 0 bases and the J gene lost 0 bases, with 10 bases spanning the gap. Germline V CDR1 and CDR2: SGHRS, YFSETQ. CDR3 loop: CASSLAGESSGNTIYF. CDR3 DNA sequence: TGCGCCAGCAGCTTGGCCGGGGAGAGCTCTGGAAACACCATATATTTT.

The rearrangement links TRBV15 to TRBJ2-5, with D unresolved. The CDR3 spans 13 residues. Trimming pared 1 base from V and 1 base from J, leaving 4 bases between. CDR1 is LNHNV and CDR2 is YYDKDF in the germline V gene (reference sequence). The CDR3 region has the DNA TGTGCCACCAGCAGAGCAGTCCAAGAGACCCAGTACTTC. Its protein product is CATSRAVQETQYF.

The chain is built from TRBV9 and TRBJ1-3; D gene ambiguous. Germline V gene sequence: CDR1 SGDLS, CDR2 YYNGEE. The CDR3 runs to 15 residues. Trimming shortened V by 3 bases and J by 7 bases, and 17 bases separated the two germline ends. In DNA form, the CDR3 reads TGTGCCAGCAGCGCAGTAGTGGGGAGCGATAACACCATATATTTT. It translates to CASSAVVGSDNTIYF.

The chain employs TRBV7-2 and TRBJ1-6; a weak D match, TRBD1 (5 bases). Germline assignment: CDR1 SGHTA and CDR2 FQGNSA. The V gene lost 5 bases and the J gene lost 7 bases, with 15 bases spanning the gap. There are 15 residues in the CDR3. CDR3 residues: CASSPLGGYNSPLHF. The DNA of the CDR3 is TGTGCCAGCAGCCCCCTGGGGGGGTACAATTCACCCCTCCACTTT.

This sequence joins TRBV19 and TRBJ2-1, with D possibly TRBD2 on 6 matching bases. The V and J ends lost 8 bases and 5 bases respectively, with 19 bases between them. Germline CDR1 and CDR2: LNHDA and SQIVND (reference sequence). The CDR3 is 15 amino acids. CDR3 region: CASGGVGSINNEQFF. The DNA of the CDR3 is TGTGCCAGTGGGGGTGTCGGGAGTATAAACAATGAGCAGTTCTTC.

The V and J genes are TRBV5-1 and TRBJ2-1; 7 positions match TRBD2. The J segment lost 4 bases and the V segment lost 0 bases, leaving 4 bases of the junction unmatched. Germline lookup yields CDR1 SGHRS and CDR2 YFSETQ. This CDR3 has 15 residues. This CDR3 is CASSLVLAAYNEQFF. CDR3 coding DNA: TGCGCCAGCAGCTTGGTTCTAGCGGCATACAATGAGCAGTTCTTC.

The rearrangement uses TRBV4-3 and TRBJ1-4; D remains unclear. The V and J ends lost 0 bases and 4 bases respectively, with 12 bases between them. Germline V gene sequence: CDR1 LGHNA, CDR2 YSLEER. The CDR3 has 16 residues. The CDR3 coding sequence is TGCGCCAGCAGCCAAGACGGACTCAGGCTTAATGAAAAACTGTTTTTT. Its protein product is CASSQDGLRLNEKLFF.

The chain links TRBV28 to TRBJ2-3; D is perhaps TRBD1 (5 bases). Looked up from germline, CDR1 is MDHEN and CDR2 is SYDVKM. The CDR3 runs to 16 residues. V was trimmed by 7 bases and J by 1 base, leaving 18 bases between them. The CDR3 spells CASTPWGGTGTDTQYF. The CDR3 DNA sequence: TGTGCCAGCACTCCCTGGGGCGGTACAGGCACAGATACGCAGTATTTT.

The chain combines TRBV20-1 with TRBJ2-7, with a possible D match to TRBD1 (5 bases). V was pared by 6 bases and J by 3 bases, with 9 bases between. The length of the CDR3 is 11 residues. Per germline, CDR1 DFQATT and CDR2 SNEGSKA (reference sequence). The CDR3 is CSAAGHYEQYV. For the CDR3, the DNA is TGCAGTGCCGCTGGACACTACGAGCAGTACGTC.